This entry lists 12 T cell receptor beta chains sequenced from one sample in a study of T cell responses to AZD1222 COVID-19 vaccine. Assay used: immunoSEQ multiplex PCR; TCRdb lists only in-frame clones, some missing. The data hold 150,000 to 200,000 clones, with roughly 88% observed a single time. Sequenced material: peripheral blood, taken on day 0 of AZD1222 vaccination. Receptors originate from an adult in good health.

CDR3 coding DNA: TGTGCCAGCTCCCCAGGGACAGCCGACCAAAACACCATATATTTT. Amino acids: CASSPGTADQNTIYF. This chain connects TRBV18 to TRBJ1-3, with 7 positions matching TRBD1. Losses at the gene ends were 6 bases for V and 6 bases for J; bases not matched to a gene: 11. Per germline, CDR1 KGHSH and CDR2 LQKENI. This CDR3 contains 15 residues.

The J gene is TRBJ2-1, the V gene TRBV12-5; no clear D. The ends were cut back, 2 bases at V and 11 bases at J, with 13 bases in the middle. Germline loops: CDR1 LGHNT, CDR2 FRNRAP. This CDR3 contains 13 residues. DNA for the CDR3: TGTGCTAGTGGTTTGTTGCAAAGTTATAAGCAGTTCTTC. It yields the protein CASGLLQSYKQFF.

The CDR3: CASSYESYEQYF. The CDR3 DNA is TGTGCCAGCAGTTACGAGAGTTACGAGCAGTACTTC. This chain joins TRBV6-2 or TRBV6-3 and TRBJ2-7; D ambiguous. This CDR3 is built from 12 residues. V shed 2 bases and J shed 4 bases, with 6 bases lying between them. Germline CDR1 and CDR2: MNHEY and SVGEGT.

The gene calls are TRBV7-9 and TRBJ1-4; D may be TRBD1 (6 bases). The CDR3 is 17 amino acids. V was trimmed by 1 base and J by 0 bases, leaving 12 bases between them. Per the germline V gene, CDR1 is SEHNR and CDR2 is FQNEAQ (reference sequence). CDR3 sequence (DNA): TGTGCCAGCAGCTTAGGCCGGGGGCTTACAACTAATGAAAAACTGTTTTTT. Its protein is CASSLGRGLTTNEKLFF.

The count of this clone is one. The chain joins TRBV29-1 to TRBJ2-1; perhaps TRBD1 as D (6 bases). Trimming took 4 bases from V and 8 from J, leaving 12 bases between them. Germline values: CDR1 SQVTM, CDR2 ANQGSEA. This CDR3 contains 12 residues. The CDR3 region is CSVGGLLDEQFF. The CDR3 nucleotides read TGCAGCGTTGGGGGGCTGCTCGATGAGCAGTTCTTC.

The chain carries TRBV12-3 or TRBV12-4 and TRBJ1-2; tentatively, D is TRBD1 (5 bases). Trimming pared 4 bases from V and 7 bases from J, leaving 10 bases between. CDR3 length: 12 amino acids. The CDR3 DNA sequence: TGTGCCAGCAGTTCCTCAGGGTTTGGCTACACCTTC. Translating it yields CASSSSGFGYTF.

The V gene is TRBV29-1, the J gene TRBJ2-1, with 11 nucleotides matching TRBD1. CDR1 is SQVTM and CDR2 is ANQGSEA in the germline V gene. The trim removed 7 bases at V and 8 bases at J, leaving 4 bases unmatched. The CDR3 runs 12 residues. The CDR3 loop reads CSGGQGAYEQFF. CDR3 nucleotides: TGCAGCGGCGGACAGGGGGCGTATGAGCAGTTCTTC.

The chain recombines TRBV5-4 with TRBJ2-7, with D tentatively TRBD1 or TRBD2 (6 bases each). This CDR3 spans 14 amino acids. With 4 bases removed from V and 5 bases from J, the gap between germline ends came to 16 bases. Germline V gene lookup returns CDR1 SGHNT and CDR2 YYREEE (reference sequence). The CDR3 DNA sequence: TGTGCCAGCAGCCCCGTTCGGGGGCGGGACGAGCAGTACTTC. This encodes CASSPVRGRDEQYF.

The gene calls are TRBV7-2 and TRBJ1-3; D might be TRBD1 (6 bases). Germline CDR1 reads SGHTA; CDR2 reads FQGNSA. V was cut by 5 bases and J by 4 bases, with 12 bases left in between. The CDR3 runs to 14 residues. The CDR3 nucleotides are TGTGCCAGCAGCCAGGGGACGGACGGAAACACCATATATTTT. Translation gives CASSQGTDGNTIYF.

The chain joins TRBV4-2 to TRBJ1-2; D not certain. Germline CDR1 and CDR2: LGHNA and YNFKEQ. The CDR3 has 12 residues. The V end was cut by 0 bases, the J end by 4 bases, with 3 bases between. CDR3 in DNA: TGTGCCAGCAGCCAAGACAGCTATGGCTACACCTTC. It codes for CASSQDSYGYTF.

The chain is built from TRBV6-5 and TRBJ2-5, with 10 bases aligning to TRBD1. V lost 8 bases to trimming and J lost 4 bases; unmatched junction nucleotides: 4. From germline, CDR1 is MNHEY and CDR2 SVGAGI. This CDR3 has 13 amino acids. In nucleotides, the CDR3 is TGTGCCAGCGAAGGACAGGGGGGAGAGACCCAGTACTTC. Translated: CASEGQGGETQYF.

The DNA of the CDR3 is TGTGCCAGCAGCTTAGTTGAGGAGAAGAGAAACCAGTACTTC. It translates to CASSLVEEKRNQYF. The chain joins TRBV7-2 to TRBJ2-5; D gene ambiguous. This CDR3 contains 14 residues. Germline V gene data show CDR1 as SGHTA and CDR2 as FQGNSA. V lost 1 base and J lost 10, with 16 bases in between.